A selection of T cell receptor beta chains follows, all from one sample in a study of T cell responses to AZD1222 COVID-19 vaccine. TCRdb keeps only in-frame clones here, not all; method: immunoSEQ multiplex PCR. The data contain around 150,000 clones, 84% of them seen just once; the ten biggest clones take up about 4%. Source: peripheral blood, taken on day 0 of AZD1222 vaccination. Receptors originate from an adult in good health. Both conserved end residues are part of each CDR3. A D gene is named only where the DNA matches it firmly. Rows give clone size only sometimes, using once, few, many, or a class for an expanded clone.

j_call d_call v_call clone_size cdr3_aa cdr3_nt
TRBJ2-5 TRBD2 TRBV9 NA CASSVVSGGRETQYF TGTGCCAGCAGCGTAGTTAGCGGGGGGAGAGAGACCCAGTACTTC
TRBJ1-5 TRBD1 TRBV7-9 NA CASSPGTVDQPQHF TGTGCCAGCAGCCCCGGGACAGTCGATCAGCCCCAGCATTTT
TRBJ1-2 NA TRBV28 NA CASSSVQGGFGYTF TGTGCCAGCAGTTCAGTTCAGGGAGGGTTTGGCTACACCTTC
TRBJ2-1 NA TRBV5-1 NA CASSPQADFWFF TGCGCCAGCAGCCCTCAGGCCGATTTCTGGTTCTTC
TRBJ1-2 TRBD1 TRBV7-8 NA CASSLIMGQGVDGYTF TGTGCCAGCAGCTTAATTATGGGACAGGGGGTAGATGGCTACACCTTC
TRBJ1-6 TRBD1 TRBV19 NA CASGTGGISPLHF TGTGCCAGCGGTACAGGGGGTATTTCACCCCTCCACTTT
TRBJ2-1 NA TRBV19 NA CASSLSSDMTSTYNEQFF TGTGCCAGTAGTCTCTCATCAGACATGACTTCTACCTACAATGAGCAGTTCTTC
TRBJ2-1 NA TRBV6-1 NA CASSESAELMSDEQFF TGTGCCAGCAGTGAATCGGCCGAATTAATGAGTGATGAGCAGTTCTTC
TRBJ1-4 NA TRBV2 many CASKAGGPREEKLFF TGTGCCAGCAAGGCGGGGGGCCCCAGGGAGGAAAAACTGTTTTTT
TRBJ1-1 NA TRBV19 few CAIQGLNTEAFF TGTGCCATCCAGGGACTGAACACTGAAGCTTTCTTT
TRBJ1-2 NA TRBV6-2/TRBV6-3 NA CASSYGPRVVGGYTF TGTGCCAGCAGTTACGGGCCAAGAGTAGTAGGGGGCTACACCTTC
TRBJ1-1 NA TRBV5-1 NA CASSKQGTSTEAFF TGCGCCAGCAGTAAGCAGGGGACGAGCACTGAAGCTTTCTTT
TRBJ2-7 NA TRBV18 NA CASSDGRYEQYF TGTGCCAGCTCGGACGGTCGTTACGAGCAGTACTTC
TRBJ1-1 TRBD1 TRBV9 NA CASSVGQGANTEAFF TGTGCCAGCAGCGTAGGGCAGGGGGCGAACACTGAAGCTTTCTTT
TRBJ2-4 TRBD2 TRBV28 once CASSSLAGSDSKNIQYF TGTGCCAGCAGTTCACTAGCGGGGAGTGATTCCAAAAACATTCAGTACTTC
TRBJ1-4 NA TRBV28 NA CASSLSSGDSDEKLFF TGTGCCAGCAGTTTAAGTTCCGGGGACTCGGATGAAAAACTGTTTTTT
TRBJ1-2 NA TRBV7-9 NA CASTVISYSYGYTF TGTGCCAGCACCGTAATAAGCTATAGTTATGGCTACACCTTC
TRBJ2-2 TRBD1 TRBV15 NA CATSRDRTGGLFF TGTGCCACCAGCAGAGATCGGACAGGGGGGCTGTTTTTT
TRBJ2-4 TRBD1 TRBV19 NA CASSMSGQLAQGAKNIQYF TGTGCCAGTAGTATGTCGGGACAGTTAGCCCAGGGGGCCAAAAACATTCAGTACTTC
TRBJ1-2 NA TRBV5-1 NA CASSRGENYGYTF TGCGCCAGCAGTCGGGGCGAAAACTATGGCTACACCTTC
TRBJ2-7 NA TRBV30 NA CACDPFGDEQYF TGTGCCTGTGACCCCTTCGGGGACGAGCAGTACTTC
TRBJ2-7 NA TRBV28 NA CASSSPRRANYYEQYF TGTGCCAGCAGTTCTCCTAGGAGAGCGAACTACTACGAGCAGTACTTC
TRBJ1-4 NA TRBV5-1 NA CASRDSPREKLFF TGCGCCAGCAGAGACAGTCCCCGTGAAAAACTGTTTTTT
TRBJ1-2 NA TRBV18 few CASSPDSLQGGYTF TGTGCCAGCTCACCGGACAGTCTACAAGGAGGCTACACCTTC
TRBJ1-6 TRBD1 TRBV16 NA CASSPEGTANSPLHF TGTGCCAGCAGCCCAGAGGGGACAGCGAATTCACCCCTCCACTTT
TRBJ1-2 NA TRBV19 NA CASSIGITINYGYTF TGTGCCAGTAGTATAGGGATTACCATCAACTATGGCTACACCTTC
TRBJ1-5 NA TRBV4-2 NA CASSQGQGGGYSNQPQHF TGTGCCAGCAGCCAAGGGCAGGGAGGGGGTTATAGCAATCAGCCCCAGCATTTT